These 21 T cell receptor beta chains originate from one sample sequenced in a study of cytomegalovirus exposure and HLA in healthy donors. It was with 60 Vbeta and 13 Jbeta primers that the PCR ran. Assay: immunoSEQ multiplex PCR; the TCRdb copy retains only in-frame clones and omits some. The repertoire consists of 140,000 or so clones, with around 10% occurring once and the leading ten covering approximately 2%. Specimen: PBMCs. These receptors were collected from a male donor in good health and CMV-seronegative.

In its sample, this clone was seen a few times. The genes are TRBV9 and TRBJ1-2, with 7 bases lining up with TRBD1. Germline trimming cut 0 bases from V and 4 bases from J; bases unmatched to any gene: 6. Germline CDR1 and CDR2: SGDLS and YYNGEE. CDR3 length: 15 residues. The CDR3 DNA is TGTGCCAGCAGCGTAGATGACAGGGAAGGCTATGGCTACACCTTC. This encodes CASSVDDREGYGYTF.

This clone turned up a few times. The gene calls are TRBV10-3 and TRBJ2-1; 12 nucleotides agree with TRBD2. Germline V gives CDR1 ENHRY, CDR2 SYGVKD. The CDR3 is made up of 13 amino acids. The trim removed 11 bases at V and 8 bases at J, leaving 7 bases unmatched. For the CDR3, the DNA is TGTGCCTCCCATCGGACTAGCGGGGATGAGCAGTTCTTC. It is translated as CASHRTSGDEQFF.

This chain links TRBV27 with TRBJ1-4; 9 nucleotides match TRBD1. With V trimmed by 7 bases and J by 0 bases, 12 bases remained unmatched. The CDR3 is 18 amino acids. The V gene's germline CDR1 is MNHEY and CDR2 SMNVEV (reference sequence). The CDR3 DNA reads TGTGCCAGCACCCTGCGTGGGACAGGGTTGTCAACTAATGAAAAACTGTTTTTT. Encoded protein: CASTLRGTGLSTNEKLFF.

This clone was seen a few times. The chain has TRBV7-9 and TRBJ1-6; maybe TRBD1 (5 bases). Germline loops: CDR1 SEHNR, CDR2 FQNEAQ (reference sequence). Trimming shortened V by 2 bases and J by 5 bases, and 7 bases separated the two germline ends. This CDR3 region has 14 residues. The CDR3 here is CASSLLQDNSPLHF. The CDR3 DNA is TGTGCCAGCAGCTTATTACAGGATAATTCACCCCTCCACTTT.

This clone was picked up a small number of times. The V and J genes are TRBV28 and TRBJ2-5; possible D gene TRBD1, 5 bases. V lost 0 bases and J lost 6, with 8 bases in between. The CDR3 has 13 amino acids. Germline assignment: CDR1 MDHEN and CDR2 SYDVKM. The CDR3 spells CASSLWTEKTQYF. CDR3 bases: TGTGCCAGCAGTTTATGGACAGAAAAGACCCAGTACTTC.

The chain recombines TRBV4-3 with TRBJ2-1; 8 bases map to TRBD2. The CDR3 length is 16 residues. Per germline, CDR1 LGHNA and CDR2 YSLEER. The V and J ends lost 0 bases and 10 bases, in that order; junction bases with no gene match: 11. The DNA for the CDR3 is TGCGCCAGCAGCCAAGATAGAGCGGGAGCGAGGGGCGAGCAGTTCTTC. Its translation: CASSQDRAGARGEQFF.

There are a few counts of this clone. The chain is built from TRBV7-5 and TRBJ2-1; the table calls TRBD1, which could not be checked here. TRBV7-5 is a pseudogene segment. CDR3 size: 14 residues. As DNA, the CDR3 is TGTGCCAGAACCTATCAACAGGGGGCGGATGAGCAGTTCTTC. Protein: CARTYQQGADEQFF.

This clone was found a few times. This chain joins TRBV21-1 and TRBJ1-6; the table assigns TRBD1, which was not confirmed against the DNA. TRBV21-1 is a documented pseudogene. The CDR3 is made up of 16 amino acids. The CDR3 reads CASSIAGTAVNSPLHF. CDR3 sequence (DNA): TGTGCCAGCAGCATTGCCGGGACAGCCGTTAATTCACCCCTCCACTTT.

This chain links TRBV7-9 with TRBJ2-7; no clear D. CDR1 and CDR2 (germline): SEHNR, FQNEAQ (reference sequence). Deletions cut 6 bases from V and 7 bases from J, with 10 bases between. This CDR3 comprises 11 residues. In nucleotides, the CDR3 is TGTGCCAGCAGACCCCAGAAGGAGCAGTACTTC. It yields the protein CASRPQKEQYF.

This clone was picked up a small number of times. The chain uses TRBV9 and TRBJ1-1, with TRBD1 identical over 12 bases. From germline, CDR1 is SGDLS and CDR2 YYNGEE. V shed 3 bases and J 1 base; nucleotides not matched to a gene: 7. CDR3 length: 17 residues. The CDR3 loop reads CASSEPGQGAQNTEAFF. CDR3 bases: TGTGCCAGCAGCGAGCCGGGACAGGGGGCGCAGAACACTGAAGCTTTCTTT.

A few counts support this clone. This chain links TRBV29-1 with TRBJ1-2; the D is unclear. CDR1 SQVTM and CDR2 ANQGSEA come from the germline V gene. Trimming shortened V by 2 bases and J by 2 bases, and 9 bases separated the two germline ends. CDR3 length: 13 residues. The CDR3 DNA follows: TGCAGCGTTGAAAGGCCGGGGAACTATGGCTACACCTTC. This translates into CSVERPGNYGYTF.

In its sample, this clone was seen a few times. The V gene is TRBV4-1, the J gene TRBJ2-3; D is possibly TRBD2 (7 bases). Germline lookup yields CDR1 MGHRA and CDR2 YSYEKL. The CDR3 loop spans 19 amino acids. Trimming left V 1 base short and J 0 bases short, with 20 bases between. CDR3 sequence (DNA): TGCGCCAGCAGCCAAGGATACAGCCCAGGGGAGGGTAGCACAGATACGCAGTATTTT. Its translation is CASSQGYSPGEGSTDTQYF.

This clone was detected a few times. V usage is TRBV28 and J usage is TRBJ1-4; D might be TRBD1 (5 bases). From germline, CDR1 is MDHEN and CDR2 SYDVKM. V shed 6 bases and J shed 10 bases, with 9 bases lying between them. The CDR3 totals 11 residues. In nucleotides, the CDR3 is TGTGCCAGCAGGCGGGACCTAAAACTGTTTTTT. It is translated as CASRRDLKLFF. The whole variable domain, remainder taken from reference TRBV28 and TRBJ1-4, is DVKVTQSSRYLVKRTGEKVFLECVQDMDHENMFWYRQDPGLGLRLIYFSYDVKMKEKGDIPEGYSVSREKKERFSLILESASTNQTSMYLCASRRDLKLFFGSGTQLSVL.

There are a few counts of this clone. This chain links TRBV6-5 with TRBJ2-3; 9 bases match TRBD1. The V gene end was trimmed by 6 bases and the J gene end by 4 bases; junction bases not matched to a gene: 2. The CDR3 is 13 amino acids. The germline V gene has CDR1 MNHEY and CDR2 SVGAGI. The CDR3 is CASRTGGPDTQYF. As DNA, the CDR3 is TGTGCCAGCAGGACAGGGGGTCCAGATACGCAGTATTTT.

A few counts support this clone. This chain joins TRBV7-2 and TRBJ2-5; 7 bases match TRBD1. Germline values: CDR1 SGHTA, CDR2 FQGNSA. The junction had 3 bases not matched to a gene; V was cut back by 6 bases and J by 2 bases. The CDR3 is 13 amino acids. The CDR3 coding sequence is TGTGCCAGCAGGGGGACAGCGCAAGAGACCCAGTACTTC. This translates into CASRGTAQETQYF.

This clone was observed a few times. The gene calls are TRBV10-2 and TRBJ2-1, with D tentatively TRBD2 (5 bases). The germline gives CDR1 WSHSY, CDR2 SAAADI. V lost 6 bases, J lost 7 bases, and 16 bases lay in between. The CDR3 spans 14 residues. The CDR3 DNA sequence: TGCGCCAGCAGCTCGACTGCCCCGGGGAATGAGCAGTTCTTC. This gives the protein CASSSTAPGNEQFF.

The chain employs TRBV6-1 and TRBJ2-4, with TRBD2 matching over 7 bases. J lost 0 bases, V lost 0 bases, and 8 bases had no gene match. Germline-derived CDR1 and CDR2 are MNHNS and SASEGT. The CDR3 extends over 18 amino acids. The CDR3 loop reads CASSEAGGVLLAKNIQYF. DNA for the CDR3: TGTGCCAGCAGTGAAGCTGGGGGGGTCCTATTAGCCAAAAACATTCAGTACTTC.

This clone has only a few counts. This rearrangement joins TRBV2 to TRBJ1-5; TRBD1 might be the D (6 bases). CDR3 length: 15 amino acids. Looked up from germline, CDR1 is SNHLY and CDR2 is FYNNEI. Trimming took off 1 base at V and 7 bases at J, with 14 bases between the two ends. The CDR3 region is CASSEEGGARQPQHF. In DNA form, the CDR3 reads TGTGCCAGCAGTGAAGAGGGGGGGGCAAGGCAGCCCCAGCATTTT.

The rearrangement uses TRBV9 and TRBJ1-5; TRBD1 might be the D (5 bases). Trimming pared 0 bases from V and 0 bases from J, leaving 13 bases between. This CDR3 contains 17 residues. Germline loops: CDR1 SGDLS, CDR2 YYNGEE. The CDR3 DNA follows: TGTGCCAGCAGCGTAGGGCCAGGGTATTATAGCAATCAGCCCCAGCATTTT. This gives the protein CASSVGPGYYSNQPQHF.

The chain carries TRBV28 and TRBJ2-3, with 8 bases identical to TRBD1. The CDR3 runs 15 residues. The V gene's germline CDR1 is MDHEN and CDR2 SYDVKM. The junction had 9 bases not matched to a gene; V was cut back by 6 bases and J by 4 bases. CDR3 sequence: CASRSGQGHSDTQYF. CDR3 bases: TGTGCCAGCAGATCCGGACAGGGACACTCAGATACGCAGTATTTT. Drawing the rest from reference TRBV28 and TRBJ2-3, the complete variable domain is DVKVTQSSRYLVKRTGEKVFLECVQDMDHENMFWYRQDPGLGLRLIYFSYDVKMKEKGDIPEGYSVSREKKERFSLILESASTNQTSMYLCASRSGQGHSDTQYFGPGTRLTVL.

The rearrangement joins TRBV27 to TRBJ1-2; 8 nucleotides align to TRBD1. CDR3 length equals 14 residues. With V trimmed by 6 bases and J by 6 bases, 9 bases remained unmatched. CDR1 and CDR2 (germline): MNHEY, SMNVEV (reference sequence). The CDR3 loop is CASSPTGEGNGYTF. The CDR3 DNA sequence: TGTGCCAGCAGCCCGACAGGGGAAGGGAATGGCTACACCTTC.